A selection of T cell receptor beta chains follows, all from one sample in a study of shared clonotypes between healthy human individuals. Method: immunoSEQ multiplex PCR; TCRdb's copy keeps in-frame clones and lacks some. The sample yields about 2 million clones, over 85% seen once. Sequenced input: naive CD8+ T cells sorted from blood. These receptors came from a man aged 18 to 30 in good health. CDR3s include the opening cysteine and the closing phenylalanine or tryptophan. D genes are given only for firm matches.

cdr3_nt: TGTGCCAGCAGGGCAGGGGGCTGGTACGAGCAGTACTTC; cdr3_aa: CASRAGGWYEQYF; v_call: TRBV5-7; j_call: TRBJ2-7; d_call: TRBD1
cdr3_nt: TGTGCCAGCAGGGAGGACAGGGGGGCCTCCTACGAGCAGTACTTC; cdr3_aa: CASREDRGASYEQYF; v_call: TRBV6-5; j_call: TRBJ2-7; d_call: TRBD1
cdr3_nt: TGTGCCAGCCGCGGAGGTCACTCCTACGAGCAGTACTTC; cdr3_aa: CASRGGHSYEQYF; v_call: TRBV7-9; j_call: TRBJ2-7; d_call: -
cdr3_nt: TGCGCCAGCAGCCAAGACGAGACAGGGGACGAGCAGTACTTC; cdr3_aa: CASSQDETGDEQYF; v_call: TRBV4-3; j_call: TRBJ2-7; d_call: TRBD1
cdr3_nt: TGCGCCAGCAGCCCACCAGGAGCATACCTAGGCGAGCAGTACTTC; cdr3_aa: CASSPPGAYLGEQYF; v_call: TRBV4-1; j_call: TRBJ2-7; d_call: -
cdr3_nt: TGTGCCAGCAGTGAATATATCGCCTCCGAAAAACTGTTTTTT; cdr3_aa: CASSEYIASEKLFF; v_call: TRBV25-1; j_call: TRBJ1-4; d_call: -
cdr3_nt: TGTGCCAGCAGCATCCAGGGGGCTGAATACGAGCAGTACTTC; cdr3_aa: CASSIQGAEYEQYF; v_call: TRBV5-4; j_call: TRBJ2-7; d_call: TRBD1
cdr3_nt: TGTGCCAGCAGTTTATTGGCCGCCGGGCTGGCCGGCTACGAGCAGTACTTC; cdr3_aa: CASSLLAAGLAGYEQYF; v_call: TRBV27; j_call: TRBJ2-7; d_call: -
cdr3_nt: TGTGCCAGCAGTGAAATTGGGGGGACAGGTAAAGCTTTCTTT; cdr3_aa: CASSEIGGTGKAFF; v_call: TRBV25-1; j_call: TRBJ1-1; d_call: TRBD1
cdr3_nt: TGCGCCAGCAGCTTGGGCAGCCACTACGAGCAGTACTTC; cdr3_aa: CASSLGSHYEQYF; v_call: TRBV5-1; j_call: TRBJ2-7; d_call: -